This record looks at one TCR beta chain sequence and its context. Its specificity is unknown. This record belongs to a study of T cells in Graves' hyperthyroidism and ophthalmopathy. Study-wide findings and caveats: Among thyroid clonotypes expanded above 0.001, most also appeared in blood.

Each diagnosis was grounded in clinical symptoms, serum thyroxine and TRAb, thyroid ultrasound, and orbital computed tomography. CDR1 and CDR2 from the germline V gene are SEHNR and FQNEAQ (reference sequence). This CDR3 has 16 amino acids. Trimming at V came to 3 bases and at J to 2 bases, leaving 9 bases not matched to a gene. The TCR beta CDR3 regions underwent amplification using RNA transcripts as the source. The HTBI primer set was used in a first-round RT-PCR of the TCR CDR3. TCRdb ran MiXCR on the multiplex PCR reads and lists one entry per CDR3 protein. The sample contains a few hundred thousand distinct CDR3 sequences, about a sixth of which appear only once.

The sequence derives from a young woman with Graves' hyperthyroidism that later progressed to Graves' ophthalmopathy. The V gene is TRBV7-9, the J gene TRBJ1-2; 7 bases align to TRBD1. Sample: blood. CDR3: CASSFGSLQGNYGYTF. CDR3 bases: TGTGCCAGCAGCTTTGGATCCCTACAGGGGAACTATGGCTACACCTTC.